The entry below describes one T cell receptor (beta chain). What it recognizes is unknown. The PCR employed 60 Vbeta primers together with 13 Jbeta primers. Repertoires were generated with immunoSEQ multiplex PCR, while TCRdb's copy carries only in-frame clones and drops some. The sample holds roughly 130,000 clones, roughly 74% seen once. This entry belongs to a study of cytomegalovirus exposure and HLA in healthy donors. Unrecorded immune exposure was likely among donors, who were nominally healthy when sampled. General study results and limits: Most TCR sequences proved rare, with some public TCRs found in many donors.

Germline V gene sequence: CDR1 KGHSH, CDR2 LQKENI. The CDR3 runs 16 residues. The chain recombines TRBV18 with TRBJ2-5; TRBD1 might be the D (5 bases). The J call may not be correct, given that the DNA end is closer to TRBJ2-7. Source material: PBMCs. The receptor was derived from a woman aged 45 to 65 in good health and CMV-seropositive. CDR3 DNA sequence: TGTGCCAGCTCACCTCGACAAGGGGCATCCCCCTACGAGCAGTACTTC. Translated: CASSPRQGASPYEQYF.